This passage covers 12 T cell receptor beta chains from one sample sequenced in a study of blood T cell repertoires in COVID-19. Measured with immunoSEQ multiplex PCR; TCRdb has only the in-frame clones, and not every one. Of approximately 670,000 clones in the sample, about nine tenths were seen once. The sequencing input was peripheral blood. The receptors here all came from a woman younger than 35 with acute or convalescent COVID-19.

The CDR3, as DNA: TGTGCCAGCAGGGGGGGACAGTCAAACATTCAGTACTTC. This encodes CASRGGQSNIQYF. This chain connects TRBV6-5 to TRBJ2-4; D is possibly TRBD1 (7 bases). From germline, CDR1 is MNHEY and CDR2 SVGAGI. The V and J ends lost 6 bases and 6 bases respectively, with 12 bases between them. The CDR3 loop spans 13 amino acids.

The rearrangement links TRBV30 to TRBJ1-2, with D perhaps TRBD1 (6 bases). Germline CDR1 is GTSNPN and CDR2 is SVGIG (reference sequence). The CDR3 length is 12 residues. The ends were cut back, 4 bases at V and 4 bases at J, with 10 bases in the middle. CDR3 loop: CAWTRDTYGYTF. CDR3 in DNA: TGTGCCTGGACCAGGGACACCTATGGCTACACCTTC.

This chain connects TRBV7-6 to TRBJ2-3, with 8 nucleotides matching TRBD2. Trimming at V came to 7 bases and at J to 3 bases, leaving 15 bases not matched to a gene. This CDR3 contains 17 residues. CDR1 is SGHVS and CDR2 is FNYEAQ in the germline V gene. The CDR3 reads CASTNRPSGGGTDTQYF. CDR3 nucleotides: TGTGCCAGCACCAACCGCCCGTCCGGGGGGGGGACAGATACGCAGTATTTT.

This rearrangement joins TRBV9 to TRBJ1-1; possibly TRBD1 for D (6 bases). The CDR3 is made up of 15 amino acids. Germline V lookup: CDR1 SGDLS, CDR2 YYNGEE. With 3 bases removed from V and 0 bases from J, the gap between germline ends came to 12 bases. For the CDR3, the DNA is TGTGCCAGCAGCGGGCACAGGGTGATGAACACTGAAGCTTTCTTT. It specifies CASSGHRVMNTEAFF. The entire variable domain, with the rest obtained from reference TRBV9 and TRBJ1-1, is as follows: DSGVTQTPKHLITATGQRVTLRCSPRSGDLSVYWYQQSLDQGLQFLIQYYNGEERAKGNILERFSAQQFPDLHSELNLSSLELGDSALYFCASSGHRVMNTEAFFGQGTRLTVV.

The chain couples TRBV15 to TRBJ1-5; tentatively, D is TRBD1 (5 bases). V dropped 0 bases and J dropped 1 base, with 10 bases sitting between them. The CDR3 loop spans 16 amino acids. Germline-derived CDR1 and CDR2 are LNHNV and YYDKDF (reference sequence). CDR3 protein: CATSRDLRGSNQPQHF. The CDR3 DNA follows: TGTGCCACCAGCAGAGATCTACGGGGGAGCAATCAGCCCCAGCATTTT. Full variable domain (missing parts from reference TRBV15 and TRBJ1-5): DAMVIQNPRYQVTQFGKPVTLSCSQTLNHNVMYWYQQKSSQAPKLLFHYYDKDFNNEADTPDNFQSRRPNTSFCFLDIRSPGLGDTAMYLCATSRDLRGSNQPQHFGDGTRLSIL.

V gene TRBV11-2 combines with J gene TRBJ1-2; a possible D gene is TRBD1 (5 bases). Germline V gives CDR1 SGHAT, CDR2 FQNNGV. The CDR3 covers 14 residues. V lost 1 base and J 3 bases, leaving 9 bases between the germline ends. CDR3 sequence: CASSLVGGYYGYTF. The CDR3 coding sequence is TGTGCCAGCAGCTTAGTGGGGGGGTACTATGGCTACACCTTC.

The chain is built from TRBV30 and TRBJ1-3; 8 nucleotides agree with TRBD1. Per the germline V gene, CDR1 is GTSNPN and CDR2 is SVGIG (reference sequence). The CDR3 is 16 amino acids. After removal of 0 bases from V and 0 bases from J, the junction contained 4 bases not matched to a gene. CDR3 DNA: TGTGCCTGGAGTGTCAGGGGGCTCCCCTCTGGAAACACCATATATTTT. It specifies CAWSVRGLPSGNTIYF.

CDR3 sequence reads: CASSKSSLEGSIAEAFF. CDR3 nucleotide sequence: TGTGCCAGCAGCAAATCCTCCTTAGAGGGTTCGATAGCTGAAGCTTTCTTT. The chain combines TRBV21-1 with TRBJ1-1. TRBV21-1 is assigned pseudogene status. The CDR3 covers 17 residues.

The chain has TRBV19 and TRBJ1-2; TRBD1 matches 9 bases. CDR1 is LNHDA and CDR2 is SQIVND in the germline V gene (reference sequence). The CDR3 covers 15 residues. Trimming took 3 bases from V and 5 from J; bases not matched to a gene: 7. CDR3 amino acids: CASSMGGQGTYGYTF. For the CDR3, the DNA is TGTGCCAGTAGTATGGGGGGACAGGGCACATATGGCTACACCTTC. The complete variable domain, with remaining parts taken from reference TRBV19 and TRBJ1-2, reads DGGITQSPKYLFRKEGQNVTLSCEQNLNHDAMYWYRQDPGQGLRLIYYSQIVNDFQKGDIAEGYSVSREKKESFPLTVTSAQKNPTAFYLCASSMGGQGTYGYTFGSGTRLTVV.

The CDR3 nucleotides read TGTGCCAGTAGTACTCGTTACAGCCAGCACTCTGGAAACACCATATATTTT. This sequence encodes CASSTRYSQHSGNTIYF. V usage is TRBV19 and J usage is TRBJ1-3; D gene uncertain. Trimming cost V 4 bases and J 0 bases, with 16 bases left between them. Germline V gives CDR1 LNHDA, CDR2 SQIVND (reference sequence). This CDR3 is 17 amino acids long.

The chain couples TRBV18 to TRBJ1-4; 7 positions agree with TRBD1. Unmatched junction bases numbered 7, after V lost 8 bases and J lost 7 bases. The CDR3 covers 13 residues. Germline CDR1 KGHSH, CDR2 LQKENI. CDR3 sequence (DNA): TGTGCCAGCCAGGGGGGACGAGGTGAAAAACTGTTTTTT. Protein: CASQGGRGEKLFF.

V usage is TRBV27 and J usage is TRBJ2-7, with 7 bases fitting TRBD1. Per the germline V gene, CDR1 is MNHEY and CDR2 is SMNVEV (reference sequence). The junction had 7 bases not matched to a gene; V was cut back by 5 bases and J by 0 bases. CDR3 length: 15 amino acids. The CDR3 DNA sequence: TGTGCCAGCAGTCTCACGGGACAGCGCTCCTACGAGCAGTACTTC. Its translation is CASSLTGQRSYEQYF.